These 23 T cell receptor beta chains came from one sample sequenced in a study of blood T cell repertoires in COVID-19. Profiled with immunoSEQ multiplex PCR; TCRdb holds only in-frame clones, not every one. This table has 150,000 to 250,000 clones, about four fifths appearing once. Sequenced sample: PBMCs or T cells enriched from blood (not recorded which). Source of these receptors: a man aged 40-49 years who had recovered from COVID-19.

This sequence joins TRBV7-9 and TRBJ2-5; TRBD2 agrees at 7 bases. The CDR3 extends over 16 amino acids. CDR1 is SEHNR and CDR2 is FQNEAQ in the germline V gene (reference sequence). V gave up 2 bases and J gave up 1 base; unmatched junction bases: 7. The CDR3 spells CASSLRALAAQETQYF. CDR3 nucleotide sequence: TGTGCCAGCAGCTTAAGGGCCCTAGCGGCCCAAGAGACCCAGTACTTC.

This clone was detected once. The chain couples TRBV30 to TRBJ1-4; D gene ambiguous. The CDR3 loop spans 14 amino acids. Deletions cut 4 bases from V and 7 bases from J, with 16 bases between. From germline, CDR1 is GTSNPN and CDR2 SVGIG (reference sequence). This CDR3 is CAWTLPEMVEKLFF. For the CDR3, the DNA is TGTGCCTGGACCCTGCCTGAGATGGTTGAAAAACTGTTTTTT. Full variable domain (outside the CDR3, taken from reference TRBV30 and TRBJ1-4): SQTIHQWPATLVQPVGSPLSLECTVEGTSNPNLYWYRQAAGRGLQLLFYSVGIGQISSEVPQNLSASRPQDRQFILSSKKLLLSDSGFYLCAWTLPEMVEKLFFGSGTQLSVL.

Only a few counts were recorded for this clone. The CDR3 coding sequence is TGTGCCACCTGGGGGGGCGCCTACAATGAGCAGTTCTTC. Translating gives CATWGGAYNEQFF. The rearrangement uses TRBV24-1 and TRBJ2-1, with a weak D call TRBD2 (7 bases). The CDR3 loop spans 13 amino acids. The germline CDR1 and CDR2 sequences are KGHDR and SFDVKD. Trimming left V 9 bases short and J 2 bases short, with 10 bases between.

This clone was detected once. One junction end does not reproduce the germline sequence, and a read error may be involved. This chain connects TRBV7-7 to TRBJ2-5; D might be TRBD2 (5 bases). Germline V lookup: CDR1 SSHAT, CDR2 FNYEAQ (reference sequence). The CDR3 covers 15 residues. As DNA, the CDR3 is TGTGCTAGCAGCTTAGCGCGTGGAGGCGGGGAGACCCAGTACTTC. Translating gives CASSLARGGGETQYF.

In its sample, this clone was seen a few times. This chain joins TRBV9 and TRBJ1-4, with unresolved D. V was pared by 4 bases and J by 7 bases, with 8 bases between. CDR1 is SGDLS, CDR2 YYNGEE, per germline. This CDR3 has 12 amino acids. The CDR3 is CASSLLGEKLFF. DNA of the CDR3: TGTGCCAGCAGCCTGCTAGGTGAAAAACTGTTTTTT.

This chain links TRBV9 with TRBJ2-7; no reliable D call. There are 14 residues in the CDR3. From germline, CDR1 is SGDLS and CDR2 YYNGEE. Trimming stripped 4 bases from V and 5 bases from J, with 16 bases between. The CDR3 here is CASSPFDRYDEQYF. CDR3 bases: TGTGCCAGCAGCCCCTTTGATCGGTACGACGAGCAGTACTTC.

The V call is TRBV5-5, the J call TRBJ2-3; 11 bases are shared with TRBD2. V trimming: 4 bases; J trimming: 9 bases; junction bases outside the gene matches: 13. CDR1 is SGHKS and CDR2 is YYEKEE in the germline V gene (reference sequence). CDR3 length: 16 amino acids. The CDR3 region is CASSKGTSGGDWTQYF. In DNA form, the CDR3 reads TGTGCCAGCAGCAAGGGTACTAGCGGGGGTGATTGGACGCAGTATTTT.

This chain connects TRBV5-4 to TRBJ2-7, with 7 nucleotides matching TRBD2. The ends lost 0 bases at V and 2 bases at J; junction bases unmatched: 11. CDR1 and CDR2 from the germline V gene are SGHNT and YYREEE (reference sequence). CDR3 length: 17 residues. CDR3 DNA sequence: TGTGCCAGCAGCTTGGGAGGCGGGAGATATCCAACCTACGAGCAGTACGTC. Encoded protein: CASSLGGGRYPTYEQYV.

The genes are TRBV27 and TRBJ2-7; no definite D call. The CDR3 contains 12 residues. Germline V gene sequence: CDR1 MNHEY, CDR2 SMNVEV (reference sequence). Trimming cost V 7 bases and J 2 bases, with 9 bases left between them. This CDR3 reads CASISATYEQYF. The CDR3, as DNA: TGTGCCAGCATCTCTGCTACCTACGAGCAGTACTTC.

The genes are TRBV6-1 and TRBJ2-5, with D tentatively TRBD1 (5 bases). CDR3 length: 17 residues. The V and J ends lost 0 bases and 5 bases respectively, with 19 bases between them. Per germline, CDR1 MNHNS and CDR2 SASEGT. The CDR3 reads CASSEARTRRVAETQYF. The CDR3 bases are TGTGCCAGCAGTGAAGCGAGGACACGCAGGGTGGCGGAGACCCAGTACTTC.

The chain links TRBV30 to TRBJ1-2; D not resolved. The CDR3 is 15 residues long. The germline V gene encodes CDR1 GTSNPN and CDR2 SVGIG (reference sequence). V lost 4 bases and J 13 bases, leaving 28 bases between the germline ends. CDR3 residues: CAWTSAGGKKDRLTF. For the CDR3, the DNA is TGTGCCTGGACGAGTGCGGGCGGTAAAAAAGATAGACTCACCTTC.

The V and J genes are TRBV4-2 and TRBJ1-1; 7 bases align to TRBD1. Germline lookup yields CDR1 LGHNA and CDR2 YNFKEQ. This CDR3 region has 15 residues. The junction had 10 bases not matched to a gene; V was cut back by 2 bases and J by 7 bases. The CDR3 DNA follows: TGTGCCAGCAGCCAACTCACAGGGGTCGAGAGTGAAGCTTTCTTT. Translation: CASSQLTGVESEAFF.

This chain uses TRBV7-2 with TRBJ2-4, with 16 nucleotides matching TRBD2. This CDR3 has 18 amino acids. From germline, CDR1 is SGHTA and CDR2 FQGNSA. The V segment lost 2 bases and the J segment 8 bases; nucleotides outside the gene matches: 9. The CDR3 region has the DNA TGTGCCAGCAGCTTAATCGGGACTAGCGGGAGGGCCCGGGACATTCAGTACTTC. Translating it yields CASSLIGTSGRARDIQYF.

The genes are TRBV9 and TRBJ1-2; D is perhaps TRBD1 (5 bases). This CDR3 spans 15 amino acids. Per germline, CDR1 SGDLS and CDR2 YYNGEE. Trimming pared 2 bases from V and 4 bases from J, leaving 15 bases between. As DNA, the CDR3 is TGTGCCAGCAGCGTGTTTTCAGGGCAGGGCTATGGCTACACCTTC. Protein product: CASSVFSGQGYGYTF.

The chain combines TRBV7-5 with TRBJ1-5; TRBD1 reflects the table's D call only, with no check against the DNA. TRBV7-5 is an annotated pseudogene. The CDR3 consists of 17 residues. The CDR3 sequence is CARSPYRPTGSFQPQHF. CDR3 nucleotide sequence: TGTGCCAGAAGCCCGTACCGACCAACAGGGTCGTTTCAGCCCCAGCATTTT.

V and J are TRBV28 and TRBJ1-5; TRBD1 matches at 7 bases. V dropped 7 bases and J dropped 2; count of bases not matched to a gene: 8. Germline CDR1 is MDHEN and CDR2 is SYDVKM. This CDR3 region has 15 residues. CDR3 protein: CASNQRQGGNQPQHF. CDR3 bases: TGTGCCAGCAACCAAAGACAGGGCGGCAATCAGCCCCAGCATTTT.

The chain has TRBV7-2 and TRBJ2-7, with D perhaps matching TRBD1 (6 bases). The CDR3 totals 15 residues. Trimming removed 6 bases from V and 0 bases from J, with 15 bases in between. Germline V CDR1 and CDR2: SGHTA, FQGNSA. Here the CDR3 DNA reads TGTGCCAGCAGGCAAGGACAGCAGCTCTCCTACGAGCAGTACTTC. Translating gives CASRQGQQLSYEQYF.

This clone was observed once. The V and J genes are TRBV11-1 and TRBJ2-5; weak D call: TRBD1 (6 bases). The CDR3 runs to 14 residues. V gave up 7 bases and J gave up 4 bases, with 16 bases separating them. Germline CDR1 SGHAT, CDR2 FQDESV (reference sequence). This CDR3 reads CASTWGQGRETQYF. DNA of the CDR3: TGTGCCAGCACCTGGGGGCAGGGCCGAGAGACCCAGTACTTC.

The V call is TRBV14, the J call TRBJ2-1, with D uncertain. Germline V gene data show CDR1 as SGHDN and CDR2 as FVKESK. Trimming left V 0 bases short and J 3 bases short, with 6 bases between. This CDR3 spans 14 amino acids. The CDR3 loop is CASSQDRFYNEQFF. The CDR3 nucleotides are TGTGCCAGCAGCCAAGATCGGTTCTACAATGAGCAGTTCTTC.

This clone was detected once. V is TRBV18 and J is TRBJ2-7; 8 bases are shared with TRBD1. V shed 6 bases and J 4 bases; nucleotides not matched to a gene: 17. Germline V gives CDR1 KGHSH, CDR2 LQKENI. The length of the CDR3 is 17 residues. CDR3 coding DNA: TGTGCCAGCTCCTCTAATTCCCCGACAGGGGTCCTTTACGAGCAGTACGTC. Its translation: CASSSNSPTGVLYEQYV.

The genes are TRBV11-1 and TRBJ2-4; possibly TRBD2 for D (5 bases). Between the trimmed V and J ends, which lost 5 bases and 6 bases, there was a span of 11 bases. The V gene's germline CDR1 is SGHAT and CDR2 FQDESV (reference sequence). This CDR3 is built from 13 residues. Here the CDR3 DNA reads TGTGCCAGCAGCAAGGATGGGAGAAACATTCAGTACTTC. It is translated as CASSKDGRNIQYF.

This clone was counted between two and nine times. The rearrangement links TRBV19 to TRBJ2-2, with 13 bases identical to TRBD2. This CDR3 spans 18 amino acids. The germline V gene encodes CDR1 LNHDA and CDR2 SQIVND (reference sequence). With 2 bases clipped from V and 2 bases from J, the junction kept 5 bases outside the gene matches. CDR3 in amino acids: CASSITRGLAGNTGELFF. CDR3 bases: TGTGCCAGTAGTATAACCCGGGGACTAGCGGGAAACACCGGGGAGCTGTTTTTT.

This chain uses TRBV12-3 or TRBV12-4 with TRBJ2-1, with D possibly being TRBD1 (6 bases). CDR3 size: 13 residues. The V end was cut by 6 bases, the J end by 8 bases, with 14 bases between. CDR3 loop: CASRPTGYDEQFF. CDR3 nucleotides: TGTGCCAGCAGACCTACAGGGTACGATGAGCAGTTCTTC.